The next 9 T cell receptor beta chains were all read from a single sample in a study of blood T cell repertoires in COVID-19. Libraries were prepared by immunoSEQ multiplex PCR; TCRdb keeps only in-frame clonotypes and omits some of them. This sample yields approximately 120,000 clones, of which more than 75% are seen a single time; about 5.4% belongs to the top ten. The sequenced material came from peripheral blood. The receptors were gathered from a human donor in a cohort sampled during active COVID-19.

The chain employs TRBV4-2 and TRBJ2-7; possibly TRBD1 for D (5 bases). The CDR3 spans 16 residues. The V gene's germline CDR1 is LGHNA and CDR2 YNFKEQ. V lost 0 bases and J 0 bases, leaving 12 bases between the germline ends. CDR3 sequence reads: CASSQDVPGNSYEQYF. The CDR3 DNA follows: TGTGCCAGCAGCCAAGATGTCCCAGGGAACTCCTACGAGCAGTACTTC.

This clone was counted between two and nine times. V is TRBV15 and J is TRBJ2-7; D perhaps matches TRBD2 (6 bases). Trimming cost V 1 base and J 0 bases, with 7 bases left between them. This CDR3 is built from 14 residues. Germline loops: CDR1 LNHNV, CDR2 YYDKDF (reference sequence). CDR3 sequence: CATSRGGDSYEQYF. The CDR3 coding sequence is TGTGCCACCAGCAGAGGGGGGGACTCCTACGAGCAGTACTTC.

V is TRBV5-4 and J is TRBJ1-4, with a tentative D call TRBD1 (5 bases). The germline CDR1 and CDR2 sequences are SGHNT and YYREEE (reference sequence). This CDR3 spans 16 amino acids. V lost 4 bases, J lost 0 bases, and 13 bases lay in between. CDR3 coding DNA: TGTGCCAGCAGCGTGGGGGGAGGTGCAACTAATGAAAAACTGTTTTTT. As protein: CASSVGGGATNEKLFF.

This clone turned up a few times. Here the CDR3 DNA reads TGTGCCTGGAGTGAATACGATGAGGGACAGCCCCAGCATTTT. Translating gives CAWSEYDEGQPQHF. The gene calls are TRBV30 and TRBJ1-5; D unclear. Trimming left V 1 base short and J 7 bases short, with 14 bases between. There are 14 residues in the CDR3. CDR1 is GTSNPN, CDR2 SVGIG, per germline (reference sequence).

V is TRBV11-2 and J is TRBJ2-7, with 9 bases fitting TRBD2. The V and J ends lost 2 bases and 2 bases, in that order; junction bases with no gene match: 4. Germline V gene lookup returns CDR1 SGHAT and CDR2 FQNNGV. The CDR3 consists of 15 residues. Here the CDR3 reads CASSLILAGPYEQYF. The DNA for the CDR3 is TGTGCCAGCAGCTTAATACTAGCGGGCCCCTACGAGCAGTACTTC.

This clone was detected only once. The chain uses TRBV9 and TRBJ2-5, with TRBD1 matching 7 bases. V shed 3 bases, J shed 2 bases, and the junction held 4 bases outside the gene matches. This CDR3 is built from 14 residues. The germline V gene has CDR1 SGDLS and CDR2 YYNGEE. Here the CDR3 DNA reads TGTGCCAGCAGCGCAGGGGGTGGGCAAGAGACCCAGTACTTC. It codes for CASSAGGGQETQYF.

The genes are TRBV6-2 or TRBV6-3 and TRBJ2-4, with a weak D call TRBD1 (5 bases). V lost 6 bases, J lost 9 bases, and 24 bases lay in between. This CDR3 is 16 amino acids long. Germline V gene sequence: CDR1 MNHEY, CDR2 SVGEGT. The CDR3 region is CASSLGPFSSQGIQYF. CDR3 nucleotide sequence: TGTGCCAGCAGCCTAGGACCCTTCTCTTCTCAGGGCATTCAGTACTTC.

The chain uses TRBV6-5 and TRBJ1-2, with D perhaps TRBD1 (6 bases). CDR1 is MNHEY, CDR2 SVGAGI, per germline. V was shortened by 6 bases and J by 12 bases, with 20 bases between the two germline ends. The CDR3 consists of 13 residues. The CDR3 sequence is CASSPEGGSGHTF. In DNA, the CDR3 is TGTGCCAGCAGCCCGGAAGGGGGTTCCGGCCACACCTTC.

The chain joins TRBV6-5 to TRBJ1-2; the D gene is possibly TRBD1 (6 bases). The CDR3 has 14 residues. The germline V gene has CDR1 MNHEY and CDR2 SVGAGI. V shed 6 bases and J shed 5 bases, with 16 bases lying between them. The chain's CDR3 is CASRLRQDLYGYTF. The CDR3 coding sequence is TGTGCCAGCAGGTTACGACAGGACCTGTATGGCTACACCTTC.